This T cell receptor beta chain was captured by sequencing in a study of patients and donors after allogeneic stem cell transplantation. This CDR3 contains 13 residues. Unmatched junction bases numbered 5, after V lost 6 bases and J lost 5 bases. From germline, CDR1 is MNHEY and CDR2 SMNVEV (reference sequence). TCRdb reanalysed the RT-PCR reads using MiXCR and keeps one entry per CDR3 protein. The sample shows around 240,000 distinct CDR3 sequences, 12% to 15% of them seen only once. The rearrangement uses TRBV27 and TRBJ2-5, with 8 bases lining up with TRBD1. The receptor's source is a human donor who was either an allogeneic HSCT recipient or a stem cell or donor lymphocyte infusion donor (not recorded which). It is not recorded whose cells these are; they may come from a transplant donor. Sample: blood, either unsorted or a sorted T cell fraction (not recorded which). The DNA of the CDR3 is TGTGCCAGCAGCCGGACAGGGTGGGAGACCCAGTACTTC. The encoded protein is CASSRTGWETQYF.